This entry is about one T cell receptor beta chain. These data are taken from a study of blood T cell repertoires in COVID-19. Study-wide context: From the United States, Italy and Spain came samples of acute and convalescent COVID-19. T cells, B-cell-depleted T cells, or PBMCs supplied cDNA or gDNA.

The junction had 11 bases not matched to a gene; V was cut back by 0 bases and J by 5 bases. CDR1 is GTSNPN and CDR2 is SVGIG in the germline V gene (reference sequence). The CDR3 contains 17 residues. As originally analysed: Amplification from reference gene primers served as the basis for estimated nucleated cell counts. The assay was immunoSEQ multiplex PCR, and TCRdb's table has in-frame clones only and misses some. D and trimming come from the DNA, and the V and J calls and clone size come from that table. The data hold 70,000 or so clones, with about nine tenths observed a single time. The rearrangement uses TRBV30 and TRBJ2-3; 10 positions match TRBD2. The TCR was taken from a woman aged 80 or older with active or convalescent COVID-19. The sequencing input was peripheral blood. CDR3 protein: CAWSVGASGGQGDTQYF. The CDR3 DNA sequence: TGTGCCTGGAGTGTAGGGGCTAGCGGGGGTCAGGGAGATACGCAGTATTTT.